This record looks at one T cell receptor (beta chain) sequence and its context. Its specificity is unknown. CDR3 length: 15 residues. V shed 1 base and J shed 7 bases, with 14 bases lying between them. Germline CDR1 and CDR2: SGHTA and FQGNSA. This sample was included in a study of radiotherapy plus CTLA-4 blockade in lung cancer. Study as a whole: Disease control was present in under 35% of patients, and objective responses in around 18%. Study-level points and caveats: Radiotherapy plus ipilimumab was followed by expansion in blood of tumor-derived TCR clones. Early blood T cell clone dynamics, with interferon-beta, were reported to best predict response.

TCRdb keeps only in-frame clones here, not all; method: immunoSEQ multiplex PCR. The sample shows tens of thousands of clones, around three quarters of them seen only once. The rearrangement joins TRBV7-2 to TRBJ2-1; D possibly corresponds to TRBD1 (6 bases). Sequencing used peripheral blood, obtained from a patient treated with radiotherapy plus ipilimumab. The sequence was collected from a human donor with non-small cell lung cancer who had a complete response to radiotherapy plus ipilimumab. Here the CDR3 DNA reads TGTGCCAGCAGCTTAGAGGGCAGGGGTTGGAATGAGCAGTTCTTC. Protein product: CASSLEGRGWNEQFF. The full variable domain, with the rest looked up from reference TRBV7-2 and TRBJ2-1, is GAGVSQSPSNKVTEKGKDVELRCDPISGHTALYWYRQSLGQGLEFLIYFQGNSAPDKSGLPSDRFSAERTGGSVSTLTIQRTQQEDSAVYLCASSLEGRGWNEQFFGPGTRLTVL.